A single T cell receptor (beta chain) is shown here with its context. What it binds is not known. This may be a read error: a much more frequent sequence differs by one nucleotide. For TCR, cDNA came from 5'RACE template switching, which added a universal primer site and UMIs. One entry per CDR3 protein, called by TCRdb with MiXCR from the 5' RACE reads. The sample lists roughly 240,000 distinct CDR3 sequences; roughly 6.8% were seen once. This specimen belongs to a study of T cells after yellow fever vaccination. V was pared by 4 bases and J by 3 bases, with 13 bases between. Germline V gene data show CDR1 as LGHNA and CDR2 as YNFKEQ. The CDR3 sequence is 15 residues long. Study-wide findings and caveats: CD4 and CD8 compartments shared a small share of clonotypes. Repertoires sorted by FACS could include abundant clonotypes that are contaminants from the bulk population. In post-booster samples, most primary-vaccination clones reappeared (approximately 96% CD4, 75% to 90% CD8).

Specimen: CD4+ T cells sorted from PBMCs, collected on the day of the yellow fever booster vaccination. The chain uses TRBV4-2 and TRBJ1-5; a weak D match, TRBD1 (6 bases). This TCR was sampled from a young man who received the YFV17D yellow fever vaccine. CDR3 amino acids: CASSRDPGANQPQHF. The CDR3 DNA sequence: TGTGCCAGCAGCCGAGATCCGGGGGCCAATCAGCCCCAGCATTTT.